These T cell receptor beta chains were read from a single sample in a study of shared clonotypes between healthy human individuals. Clones were sequenced by immunoSEQ multiplex PCR, and TCRdb holds only the in-frame ones, with some missing. The top ten hold about 12% of the sample, which has about half a million clones, around 73% seen once. Sequenced material: PBMCs. Receptor source: a woman aged 40 to 49 in good health. Some clones in this sample may be carry-over from other donors' samples. Each CDR3 is given without its conserved first and last residue. Clone size appears in some rows only: once, few, many, or a class for an expanded clone.

V	size	CDR3
TRBV7-2	-	ASSLEAGFIEQY
TRBV7-2	-	ASSPMRAEETQY
TRBV18	-	ASSLLAESTYEQY
TRBV14	-	ASSQPQGSEAF
TRBV27	-	ASSLGLGVDEQY
TRBV4-1	once	ASSQTGLNTGELF
TRBV28	-	ATSRGDGNYGYT
TRBV5-5	-	ASSPSLAGESYEQY
TRBV4-3	-	ASSQEDGYNEKLF
TRBV4-2	-	ASSQELGRGVETQY
TRBV5-1	-	ASSPRGGEVGEQY
TRBV30	once	AWSLDDNQPQH
TRBV5-1	few	AIPNRDTHNEQF
TRBV4-2	few	ASRLSDRGGLSNQPQH
TRBV27	-	ASSLSLGNTIY
TRBV6-1	-	ASRGYSGRVDEQF
TRBV5-1	few	ASSLGQPNTEAF
TRBV10-3	-	AIRFDRPPGEQY
TRBV9	-	ASSARQVSYEQY
TRBV11-2	-	ASSPPRGTNEKLF
TRBV5-6	-	ASSLAGFRGPYEQY
TRBV5-3	few	ARSLTQFCEQY
TRBV2	-	ASGGEFAQETQY
TRBV5-5	-	ASSLTERQPQH
TRBV13	few	ASRLSPGDQY
TRBV15	once	ATSRNLQGVTQY
TRBV6-1	-	ASRKGGTRGDTQY
TRBV2	once	ASRGTSTEAF
TRBV6-5	-	ASSSAVEAF
TRBV14	-	ASSRISGSYNEQF
TRBV2	-	ASSTATLAGGPHEQY
TRBV18	-	ASSRQPNEKLF
TRBV15	-	ATSRDNYGYT
TRBV2	many	ASKLAGVGETQY
TRBV28	-	ASTAGRVRVSGANVLT
TRBV28	-	ASRTGAKYGYT
TRBV19	-	ATRRDSDQPQH
TRBV5-1	once	ASSLEDSGNTIY
TRBV13	-	ASSLKGMTRWTGELF
TRBV7-9	once	ASRHRDGSYEQY
TRBV9	-	ASSAYSGYT
TRBV27	once	ASSSPAGGRETQY
TRBV14	-	ASSPRPGGANVLT
TRBV29-1	-	SGGLQNTEAF
TRBV28	-	ASSLSGSNYGYT
TRBV4-1	-	ASSLRAGGYTDTQY
TRBV25-1	-	ASSVPKQETQY
TRBV2	-	ASSSDAETQY
TRBV5-1	many	ASGPTEISYEQY
TRBV7-2	once	ASSLELAGGFNEQF
TRBV6-4	many	ASSESGIGEQY
TRBV30	-	AWGTSGNGEQY
TRBV29-1	-	SVEDGRGATYNEQF
TRBV19	-	ASRIQGSSDYEQY